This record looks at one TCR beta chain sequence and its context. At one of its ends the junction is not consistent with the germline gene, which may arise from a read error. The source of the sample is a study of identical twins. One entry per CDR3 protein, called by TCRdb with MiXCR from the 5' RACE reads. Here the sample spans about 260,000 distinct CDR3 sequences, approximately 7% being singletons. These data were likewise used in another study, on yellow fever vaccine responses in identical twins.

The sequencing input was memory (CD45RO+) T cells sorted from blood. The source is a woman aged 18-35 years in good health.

As DNA, the CDR3 is TGTGCCAGCAGCCTAGCGACTAGCGGGGCTTACAATGAGCAGTTCTTC. This sequence encodes CASSLATSGAYNEQFF. V is TRBV7-2 and J is TRBJ2-1; TRBD2 aligns across 11 bases. Per germline, CDR1 SGHTA and CDR2 FQGNSA. The CDR3 length is 16 residues.